The text below deals with one TCR beta chain. This entry belongs to a study of blood T cell repertoires in COVID-19. For the study at large: COVID-19 samples, acute and convalescent, were from the United States, Italy and Spain.

Sequencing used immunoSEQ multiplex PCR; TCRdb keeps in-frame clones, though not all of them. The sample has about 160,000 clones; about 88% are singletons. Germline V gene sequence: CDR1 SGHTA, CDR2 FQGTGA. The CDR3 totals 15 residues. Unmatched junction bases numbered 8, after V lost 5 bases and J lost 5 bases. This chain connects TRBV7-3 to TRBJ2-7; 11 nucleotides line up with TRBD2. The clonotype comes from a man between 60 and 75 years old with COVID-19, enrolled during active disease. The sequenced material came from peripheral blood. CDR3 sequence reads: CASSPLAGGDDEQYF. The CDR3, as DNA: TGTGCCAGCAGCCCCTTAGCGGGAGGGGATGACGAGCAGTACTTC.